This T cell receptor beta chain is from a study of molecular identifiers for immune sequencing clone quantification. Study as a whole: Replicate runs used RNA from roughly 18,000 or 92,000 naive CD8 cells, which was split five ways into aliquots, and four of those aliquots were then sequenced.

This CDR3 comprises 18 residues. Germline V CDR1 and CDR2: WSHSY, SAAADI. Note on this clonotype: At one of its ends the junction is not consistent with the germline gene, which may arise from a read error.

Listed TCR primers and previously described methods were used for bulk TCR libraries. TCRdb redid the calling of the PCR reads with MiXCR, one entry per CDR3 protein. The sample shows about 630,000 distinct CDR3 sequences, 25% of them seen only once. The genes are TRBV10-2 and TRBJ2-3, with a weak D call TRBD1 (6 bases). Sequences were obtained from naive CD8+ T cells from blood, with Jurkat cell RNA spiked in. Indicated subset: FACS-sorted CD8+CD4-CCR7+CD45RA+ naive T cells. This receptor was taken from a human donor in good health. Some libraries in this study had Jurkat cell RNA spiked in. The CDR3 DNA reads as TGCGCCAGCAGTGTGTCAGACAGGTTTTCCCCGAGCACAGATACGAAGTATTTT. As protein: CASSVSDRFSPSTDTKYF.